Listed below are T cell receptor beta chains from one sample, sequenced in a study of early stage breast cancer tumors. Method: immunoSEQ multiplex PCR; TCRdb's copy keeps in-frame clones and lacks some. The sample consists of over 25,000 clones, 80% of them appearing once. Sequencing input: blood. All receptors derive from a person in their sixties with breast cancer. CDR3s include the opening cysteine and the closing phenylalanine or tryptophan. Fields, in order: V gene, J gene, clone size, D gene, CDR3 DNA, CDR3 protein. D genes are given only for firm matches. The size field is filled for only some rows; it gives once, few, many or a size class.

V: TRBV4-3
J: TRBJ2-7
size: NA
D: NA
DNA: TGCGCCAGCAGCCAAGATGGCAGCTACGAGCAGTACTTC
CDR3: CASSQDGSYEQYF

V: TRBV7-9
J: TRBJ2-7
size: NA
D: NA
DNA: TGTGCCAGCAGCTTTTTGACAGACGCATCCTACGAGCAGTACTTC
CDR3: CASSFLTDASYEQYF

V: TRBV30
J: TRBJ2-3
size: NA
D: NA
DNA: TGTGCCTCCGCCCAGAGCAGGGCCCTCACAGATACGCAGTATTTT
CDR3: CASAQSRALTDTQYF

V: TRBV5-5
J: TRBJ2-1
size: NA
D: TRBD1
DNA: TGTGCCAGCAGCTTGGGACAGGGGGACCCAAGGGCCTACAATGAGCAGTTCTTC
CDR3: CASSLGQGDPRAYNEQFF

V: TRBV11-2
J: TRBJ2-3
size: NA
D: NA
DNA: TGTGCCAGCAGCTTAGAGGGGGGGGCCAGGTTTACAGATACGCAGTATTTT
CDR3: CASSLEGGARFTDTQYF

V: TRBV29-1
J: TRBJ1-1
size: NA
D: NA
DNA: TGCAGCGCCGAGGCCCCCCTGGGGGGCACTGAAGCTTTCTTT
CDR3: CSAEAPLGGTEAFF

V: TRBV11-2
J: TRBJ2-1
size: medium-sized
D: NA
DNA: TGTGCCAGCAGCCTACAGGGAAATGAGCAGTTCTTC
CDR3: CASSLQGNEQFF

V: TRBV27
J: TRBJ2-2
size: NA
D: TRBD2
DNA: TGTGCCAGCAGTTTCCGGACTAGCGGGAGAGGTTACACCGGGGAGCTGTTTTTT
CDR3: CASSFRTSGRGYTGELFF

V: TRBV19
J: TRBJ2-1
size: few
D: NA
DNA: TGTGCCAGTAGTATCGGGGATGAGGGAAGTGAGCAGTTCTTC
CDR3: CASSIGDEGSEQFF

V: TRBV12-2
J: TRBJ1-4
size: NA
D: NA
DNA: TGTGCAAGTCGCTTAGATGGACAGGCAACTAATGAAAAACTGTTTTTT
CDR3: CASRLDGQATNEKLFF

V: TRBV5-1
J: TRBJ2-7
size: NA
D: NA
DNA: TGCGCCAGCAGCCCATTACAGGGAACTTCCTACGAGCAGTACTTC
CDR3: CASSPLQGTSYEQYF

V: TRBV28
J: TRBJ2-7
size: NA
D: NA
DNA: TGTGCCAGCGTATCCTCCTACGAGCAGTACTTC
CDR3: CASVSSYEQYF

V: TRBV11-2
J: TRBJ2-7
size: NA
D: NA
DNA: TGTGCCAGCAGCTTGGCGGAGCCTCGGGAGCAGTACTTC
CDR3: CASSLAEPREQYF

V: TRBV9
J: TRBJ2-7
size: NA
D: TRBD2
DNA: TGTGCCAGCTCCCCTGGACTAGGGCTTTCCTACGAGCAGTACTTC
CDR3: CASSPGLGLSYEQYF

V: TRBV5-6
J: TRBJ1-1
size: NA
D: NA
DNA: TGTGCCAGCAGCTTGATATCGGGAGGGTGGAGCACTGAAGCTTTCTTT
CDR3: CASSLISGGWSTEAFF

V: TRBV6-5
J: TRBJ2-2
size: once
D: TRBD1
DNA: TGTGCCAGCAGCAAGAAACAGGGGTACACCGGGGAGCTGTTTTTT
CDR3: CASSKKQGYTGELFF

V: TRBV7-9
J: TRBJ2-1
size: few
D: TRBD1
DNA: TGTGCCAGCAGTCAAATACAGGGGTATGTTCTCAATGAGCAGTTCTTC
CDR3: CASSQIQGYVLNEQFF

V: TRBV19
J: TRBJ2-7
size: once
D: NA
DNA: TGTGCCAGTAGTACGGCCAGCGGGCCAACCTACGAGCAGTACTTC
CDR3: CASSTASGPTYEQYF

V: TRBV5-1
J: TRBJ1-1
size: NA
D: NA
DNA: TGCGCCAGCAGGAATCAGACAGCCATGAACACTGAAGCTTTCTTT
CDR3: CASRNQTAMNTEAFF

V: TRBV7-2
J: TRBJ1-4
size: NA
D: NA
DNA: TGTGCCAGCAGGAACCCTGGGGGGACTAATGAAAAACTGTTTTTT
CDR3: CASRNPGGTNEKLFF

V: TRBV11-2
J: TRBJ1-1
size: NA
D: NA
DNA: TGTGCCAGCAGCTTAGATCCCGACACTGAAGCTTTCTTT
CDR3: CASSLDPDTEAFF

V: TRBV19
J: TRBJ2-7
size: once
D: NA
DNA: TGTGCCAGTAGTACGGCAGGTGGTCCGGGGGAGCAGTACTTC
CDR3: CASSTAGGPGEQYF

V: TRBV28
J: TRBJ1-2
size: NA
D: TRBD1
DNA: TGTGCCAGCAGTCCGACAGGGCGCTATGGCTACACCTTC
CDR3: CASSPTGRYGYTF

V: TRBV30
J: TRBJ2-1
size: NA
D: TRBD2
DNA: TGTGCCTGGAGTGGGGGGACTATTTACAATGAGCAGTTCTTC
CDR3: CAWSGGTIYNEQFF

V: TRBV14
J: TRBJ2-2
size: once
D: TRBD1
DNA: TGTGCCAGCAGCGTCCGACAGGGGATTGGAACCGGGGAGCTGTTTTTT
CDR3: CASSVRQGIGTGELFF

V: TRBV7-2
J: TRBJ2-3
size: NA
D: TRBD2
DNA: TGTGCCAGCAGCCGTGGAGGCAGCGGGGCCTACACAGATACGCAGTATTTT
CDR3: CASSRGGSGAYTDTQYF

V: TRBV25-1
J: TRBJ1-2
size: NA
D: TRBD1
DNA: TGTGCCAGCAGTTTTGACAGGGGGCTCGGCTACACCTTC
CDR3: CASSFDRGLGYTF

V: TRBV7-9
J: TRBJ2-1
size: NA
D: NA
DNA: TGTGCCAGCAGCCGTACTAGCATCCATGAGCAGTTCTTC
CDR3: CASSRTSIHEQFF

V: TRBV7-8
J: TRBJ2-3
size: NA
D: NA
DNA: TGTGCCAGCAGCTTAGGTTTAGCGAGACTTTCCACAGATACGCAGTATTTT
CDR3: CASSLGLARLSTDTQYF

V: TRBV6-6
J: TRBJ2-2
size: NA
D: NA
DNA: TGTGCCAGCAGTTACTCTGTGGGGGCAGGGGAGCTGTTTTTT
CDR3: CASSYSVGAGELFF

V: TRBV25-1
J: TRBJ2-3
size: few
D: TRBD2
DNA: TGTGCCAGCAGTGACAGACTAGCGGGCACAGATACGCAGTATTTT
CDR3: CASSDRLAGTDTQYF

V: TRBV30
J: TRBJ1-5
size: NA
D: NA
DNA: TGTGCCTGGAGTAACAGGGCGGGCCAGCCCCAGCATTTT
CDR3: CAWSNRAGQPQHF

V: TRBV19
J: TRBJ2-7
size: NA
D: TRBD1
DNA: TGTGCCAGTAGTACGGGGACAGGGGGGATCCGCGAGCAGTACTTC
CDR3: CASSTGTGGIREQYF

V: TRBV4-1
J: TRBJ1-2
size: NA
D: NA
DNA: TGCGCCAGCAGCCAATTGCAGGGGCACTATGGCTACACCTTC
CDR3: CASSQLQGHYGYTF

V: TRBV5-4
J: TRBJ2-7
size: NA
D: TRBD1
DNA: TGTGCCAGCAGCTACGGGACAGCCTACGAGCAGTACTTC
CDR3: CASSYGTAYEQYF

V: TRBV6-6
J: TRBJ2-2
size: NA
D: TRBD1
DNA: TGTGCCAGCAGTTCCCGGACAGGGGCGAACACCGGGGAGCTGTTTTTT
CDR3: CASSSRTGANTGELFF

V: TRBV6-1
J: TRBJ2-1
size: NA
D: TRBD2
DNA: TGTGCCAGCGGGAGGCTAGCGGGAGTCAATGAGCAGTTCTTC
CDR3: CASGRLAGVNEQFF

V: TRBV19
J: TRBJ2-3
size: NA
D: TRBD2
DNA: TGTGCCAGTAGTATTTTGGCTAGCGGGACAGATACGCAGTATTTT
CDR3: CASSILASGTDTQYF

V: TRBV7-2
J: TRBJ2-2
size: NA
D: TRBD2
DNA: TGTGCCAGCAGCCCCGTGGGGCGGGAGGGCGCGGAGCTGTTTTTT
CDR3: CASSPVGREGAELFF

V: TRBV19
J: TRBJ1-5
size: once
D: NA
DNA: TGTGCCAGTAGCCCGGGGGGAGGGCAGCCCCAGCATTTT
CDR3: CASSPGGGQPQHF

V: TRBV28
J: TRBJ2-5
size: NA
D: TRBD2
DNA: TGTGCCAGCAGCCCCTCCCCCGTAGCGGGAGACCAAGAGACCCAGTACTTC
CDR3: CASSPSPVAGDQETQYF

V: TRBV10-3
J: TRBJ2-7
size: once
D: TRBD1
DNA: TGTGCCATCGGCGGACAGGACTACGAGCAGTACTTC
CDR3: CAIGGQDYEQYF

V: TRBV19
J: TRBJ1-5
size: few
D: NA
DNA: TGTGCCAGTAAGGGGGTTCGTCCGTATAGCAATCAGCCCCAGCATTTT
CDR3: CASKGVRPYSNQPQHF

V: TRBV25-1
J: TRBJ2-1
size: few
D: TRBD1
DNA: TGTGCCAGCAGTGTTATGGGGACAGGGAGGAATGAGCAGTTCTTC
CDR3: CASSVMGTGRNEQFF

V: TRBV18
J: TRBJ1-4
size: NA
D: NA
DNA: TGTGCCAGCTCCGCGGGCCTTAATGAAAAACTGTTTTTT
CDR3: CASSAGLNEKLFF

V: TRBV18
J: TRBJ2-7
size: NA
D: TRBD2
DNA: TGTGCCAGCTCACCACCCGGACTAGCGGGGAGCTCCTACGAGCAGTACTTC
CDR3: CASSPPGLAGSSYEQYF

V: TRBV4-1
J: TRBJ2-7
size: NA
D: NA
DNA: TGCGCCAGCAGCTCAGCTGGGCTATCCGGTTTCGAGCAGTACTTC
CDR3: CASSSAGLSGFEQYF

V: TRBV7-3
J: TRBJ2-3
size: NA
D: TRBD2
DNA: TGTGCCAGCAGCTTAAGAGGAGATTGGAGACTAGCGGGTTTCACAGATACGCAGTATTTT
CDR3: CASSLRGDWRLAGFTDTQYF